This T cell receptor beta chain was sequenced in a study of spatial heterogeneity in lung cancer. Study-level findings and limits: Follow-up blood showed ubiquitous expanded tumor TCRs less than blood at resection did.

Time point in this sample: sample taken at primary tumor resection. This clonotype was seen a few times. Its antigen is unknown. The CDR3 runs to 11 residues. Germline loops: CDR1 MDHEN, CDR2 SYDVKM. With 9 bases removed from V and 8 bases from J, the gap between germline ends came to 13 bases. All TCR cDNA molecules were individually tagged with a unique molecular identifier. TCRdb ran MiXCR on the 5' RACE reads and lists one entry per CDR3 protein. This table has tens of thousands of distinct CDR3 sequences, less than 15% appearing once. This clonotype was sampled from a male donor with early-stage non-small cell lung cancer. Sequenced here: PBMCs, sampled at surgery. The rearrangement links TRBV28 to TRBJ1-2; D call uncertain. CDR3 sequence: CASQSFGGYTF. CDR3 DNA sequence: TGTGCCAGTCAGAGTTTCGGGGGCTACACCTTC.